Listed here are 24 T cell receptor beta chains from one sample, sequenced in a study of a mutant IDH1 vaccine in newly diagnosed glioma. The data were produced by immunoSEQ multiplex PCR, yet TCRdb's version contains in-frame clones alone and is incomplete. The sample lists tens of thousands of clones, about 83% occurring once. Stated time point: baseline, week 1 (first vaccination visit). Treatment here: pre-vaccination baseline after standard-of-care therapy. Here the sequenced sample was PBMCs, taken from a glioma patient treated with radiotherapy, temozolomide or both. These receptor sequences come from a woman in her thirties or forties with glioma.

The gene calls are TRBV6-5 and TRBJ2-5; D remains ambiguous. Germline values: CDR1 MNHEY, CDR2 SVGAGI. The V end lost 8 bases, the J end lost 0 bases, and 10 bases lay between the germline ends. This CDR3 is 13 amino acids long. DNA for the CDR3: TGTGCCAGCGCTGGGGAAAACCAAGAGACCCAGTACTTC. This translates into CASAGENQETQYF.

V is TRBV6-5 and J is TRBJ2-4, with 9 bases fitting TRBD2. Trimming removed 6 bases from V and 6 bases from J; junction bases left unmatched: 9. Germline CDR1 is MNHEY and CDR2 is SVGAGI. The CDR3 extends over 15 amino acids. The CDR3 bases are TGTGCCAGCAGAGTAGCGGGGGTGAAGGGAAACATTCAGTACTTC. Protein product: CASRVAGVKGNIQYF.

This chain connects TRBV5-6 to TRBJ1-4, with D perhaps matching TRBD1 (5 bases). V lost 4 bases and J lost 8, with 21 bases in between. Germline CDR1 and CDR2: SGHDT and YYEEEE. The length of the CDR3 is 16 residues. DNA for the CDR3: TGTGCCAGCAGCACCCTGGGTGGGGCAGGAGGAGAAAAACTGTTTTTT. As protein: CASSTLGGAGGEKLFF. The entire variable domain, with the rest obtained from reference TRBV5-6 and TRBJ1-4, is as follows: DAGVTQSPTHLIKTRGQQVTLRCSPKSGHDTVSWYQQALGQGPQFIFQYYEEEERQRGNFPDRFSGHQFPNYSSELNVNALLLGDSALYLCASSTLGGAGGEKLFFGSGTQLSVL.

This chain joins TRBV5-1 and TRBJ1-1; tentative D call: TRBD1 (5 bases). Trimming pared 1 base from V and 5 bases from J, leaving 12 bases between. CDR3 length: 14 amino acids. The V gene's germline CDR1 is SGHRS and CDR2 YFSETQ. The CDR3 coding sequence is TGCGCCAGCAGCTTGCAGGGAATAAAGACTGAAGCTTTCTTT. The encoded protein is CASSLQGIKTEAFF.

This chain joins TRBV29-1 and TRBJ2-3, with no clear D. V lost 3 bases and J 4 bases, leaving 17 bases between the germline ends. CDR1 SQVTM and CDR2 ANQGSEA come from the germline V gene. This CDR3 has 15 amino acids. The CDR3 DNA sequence: TGCAGCGTTGATCGAGGTTTGACAATGGCAGATACGCAGTATTTT. Its protein is CSVDRGLTMADTQYF.

The CDR3 DNA reads TGTGCCAGCAGCTTTACACTCGGGACAGAAGCCAAAAACATTCAGTACTTC. This sequence encodes CASSFTLGTEAKNIQYF. The V call is TRBV5-4, the J call TRBJ2-4; 7 nucleotides line up with TRBD1. The CDR3 runs to 17 residues. The germline gives CDR1 SGHNT, CDR2 YYREEE (reference sequence). V lost 2 bases to trimming and J lost 0 bases; unmatched junction nucleotides: 8.

CDR3: CASSVEGGGDYNEQFF. The CDR3 DNA sequence: TGTGCCAGCAGCGTAGAGGGCGGGGGGGACTACAATGAGCAGTTCTTC. J is TRBJ2-1 and V is TRBV9, with 9 bases lining up with TRBD2. V dropped 0 bases and J dropped 3; count of bases not matched to a gene: 4. The CDR3 is 16 residues long. Germline V gene data show CDR1 as SGDLS and CDR2 as YYNGEE.

The V gene is TRBV7-2, the J gene TRBJ2-7; 11 nucleotides agree with TRBD2. Germline trimming cut 4 bases from V and 2 bases from J; bases unmatched to any gene: 7. The CDR3 runs 16 residues. Germline CDR1 reads SGHTA; CDR2 reads FQGNSA. DNA of the CDR3: TGTGCCAGCAGCTGGGCCATAGCGGGGGGGACCTACGAGCAGTACTTC. Its protein product is CASSWAIAGGTYEQYF.

The V and J genes are TRBV5-1 and TRBJ2-3; the D is unclear. Trimming left V 3 bases short and J 0 bases short, with 11 bases between. The CDR3 has 15 amino acids. CDR1 is SGHRS and CDR2 is YFSETQ in the germline V gene. CDR3 in DNA: TGCGCCAGCAGCTACCCAAGGCCCAGCACAGATACGCAGTATTTT. It is translated as CASSYPRPSTDTQYF.

This clone has a single count. The rearrangement uses TRBV21-1 and TRBJ2-3; whether TRBD2, the table's D call, matches the DNA was not checked. TRBV21-1 is an annotated pseudogene. The length of the CDR3 is 18 residues. The CDR3 DNA reads as TGTGCCAGCAGCACCCCCTCCGGGGCGGGGGGCTACACAGATACGCAGTATTTT. This codes for CASSTPSGAGGYTDTQYF.

The chain couples TRBV2 to TRBJ2-7, with D perhaps matching TRBD1 (6 bases). Germline assignment: CDR1 SNHLY and CDR2 FYNNEI. V lost 8 bases to trimming and J lost 3 bases, with 11 bases between them. The length of the CDR3 is 12 residues. DNA of the CDR3: TGTGCCAGCCGACAGGAAAGCTACGAGCAGTACTTC. It is translated as CASRQESYEQYF. The full variable domain, completed using reference TRBV2 and TRBJ2-7, is EPEVTQTPSHQVTQMGQEVILRCVPISNHLYFYWYRQILGQKVEFLVSFYNNEISEKSEIFDDQFSVERPDGSNFTLKIRSTKLEDSAMYFCASRQESYEQYFGPGTRLTVT.

The chain is built from TRBV19 and TRBJ2-5; D is undetermined. Germline CDR1 LNHDA, CDR2 SQIVND (reference sequence). There are 15 residues in the CDR3. Trimming cost V 5 bases and J 8 bases, with 21 bases left between them. CDR3 nucleotides: TGTGCCAGTAGTCCAACCGGCAACCCACCCTCTACCCAGTACTTC. Residues: CASSPTGNPPSTQYF. Filled out from reference TRBV19 and TRBJ2-5, the complete variable domain reads DGGITQSPKYLFRKEGQNVTLSCEQNLNHDAMYWYRQDPGQGLRLIYYSQIVNDFQKGDIAEGYSVSREKKESFPLTVTSAQKNPTAFYLCASSPTGNPPSTQYFGPGTRLLVL.

In nucleotides, the CDR3 is TGTGCCAGCAGTTACTCGGAAGAAGTTAATGGCTACACCTTC. It codes for CASSYSEEVNGYTF. The chain combines TRBV6-5 with TRBJ1-2; D call uncertain. Looked up from germline, CDR1 is MNHEY and CDR2 is SVGAGI. This CDR3 has 14 amino acids. Trimming pared 0 bases from V and 6 bases from J, leaving 11 bases between.

This chain uses TRBV5-6 with TRBJ2-7; maybe TRBD1 (7 bases). This CDR3 spans 18 amino acids. Trimming pared 0 bases from V and 3 bases from J, leaving 22 bases between. From germline, CDR1 is SGHDT and CDR2 YYEEEE. CDR3 bases: TGTGCCAGCAGCTTGGCCTGGATGCGGGACAGTTTGCTCTACGAGCAGTACTTC. It encodes CASSLAWMRDSLLYEQYF. Looking up the rest from reference TRBV5-6 and TRBJ2-7 gives the full variable domain: DAGVTQSPTHLIKTRGQQVTLRCSPKSGHDTVSWYQQALGQGPQFIFQYYEEEERQRGNFPDRFSGHQFPNYSSELNVNALLLGDSALYLCASSLAWMRDSLLYEQYFGPGTRLTVT.

The chain recombines TRBV30 with TRBJ2-3, with D perhaps TRBD1 (6 bases). V was trimmed by 2 bases and J by 1 base, leaving 13 bases between them. The CDR3 loop spans 15 amino acids. CDR1 is GTSNPN and CDR2 is SVGIG in the germline V gene (reference sequence). Here the CDR3 reads CAWSFDRMGTDTQYF. The CDR3, as DNA: TGTGCCTGGAGTTTCGACAGGATGGGCACAGATACGCAGTATTTT. Filled out from reference TRBV30 and TRBJ2-3, the complete variable domain reads SQTIHQWPATLVQPVGSPLSLECTVEGTSNPNLYWYRQAAGRGLQLLFYSVGIGQISSEVPQNLSASRPQDRQFILSSKKLLLSDSGFYLCAWSFDRMGTDTQYFGPGTRLTVL.

The chain links TRBV18 to TRBJ1-3, with D perhaps matching TRBD1 (5 bases). The germline V gene has CDR1 KGHSH and CDR2 LQKENI. The length of the CDR3 is 16 residues. V lost 0 bases and J 0 bases, leaving 9 bases between the germline ends. The CDR3 bases are TGTGCCAGCTCACCACCACGGGGCAACTCTGGAAACACCATATATTTT. Translated: CASSPPRGNSGNTIYF.

The chain couples TRBV28 to TRBJ1-2; 8 bases map to TRBD1. The V gene end was trimmed by 0 bases and the J gene end by 8 bases; junction bases not matched to a gene: 11. The germline gives CDR1 MDHEN, CDR2 SYDVKM. The CDR3 extends over 16 amino acids. The CDR3 reads CASSLWGTGAMGGYTF. CDR3 DNA sequence: TGTGCCAGCAGTTTATGGGGGACAGGAGCAATGGGCGGCTACACCTTC.

The table lists this clone with a count of one. The CDR3, as DNA: TGTGCCAGCAGCACCGAAACAGGACTGAACACTGAAGCTTTCTTT. This encodes CASSTETGLNTEAFF. V usage is TRBV7-2 and J usage is TRBJ1-1; D might be TRBD1 (5 bases). The germline V gene has CDR1 SGHTA and CDR2 FQGNSA. Trimming removed 5 bases from V and 0 bases from J, with 13 bases in between. The CDR3 totals 15 residues.

The CDR3: CSAPSGNTIYF. DNA of the CDR3: TGCAGTGCTCCCTCTGGAAACACCATATATTTT. This chain links TRBV20-1 with TRBJ1-3; D ambiguous. The V end lost 5 bases, the J end lost 0 bases, and 2 bases lay between the germline ends. Per the germline V gene, CDR1 is DFQATT and CDR2 is SNEGSKA (reference sequence). The CDR3 is 11 amino acids.

V is TRBV15 and J is TRBJ1-1; D unclear. Germline CDR1 reads LNHNV; CDR2 reads YYDKDF (reference sequence). This CDR3 region has 15 residues. V was clipped by 0 bases and J by 5 bases, with 13 bases between them. This CDR3 is CATSRDRSSGTEAFF. In DNA form, the CDR3 reads TGTGCCACCAGCAGAGATAGGTCTTCGGGTACTGAAGCTTTCTTT.

The CDR3 bases are TGTGCCAGCAGCTTAGCGTGGAGGGGCGATCAGCCCCAGCATTTT. It specifies CASSLAWRGDQPQHF. This rearrangement joins TRBV7-8 to TRBJ1-5; D might be TRBD1 (5 bases). This CDR3 has 15 amino acids. Deletions cut 0 bases from V and 5 bases from J, with 11 bases between. The germline CDR1 and CDR2 sequences are SGHVS and FQNEAQ.

The V and J genes are TRBV25-1 and TRBJ2-2; a weak D match, TRBD1 (6 bases). This CDR3 is 16 amino acids long. V was shortened by 3 bases and J by 5 bases, with 16 bases between the two germline ends. The V gene's germline CDR1 is MGHDK and CDR2 SYGVNS. The CDR3 coding sequence is TGTGCCAGCAGTGATAGGGGCAGGGGCGGAACCGGGGAGCTGTTTTTT. It codes for CASSDRGRGGTGELFF.

The V call is TRBV7-9, the J call TRBJ2-7, with 14 bases fitting TRBD2. Germline values: CDR1 SEHNR, CDR2 FQNEAQ (reference sequence). The CDR3 runs to 17 residues. The V segment lost 5 bases and the J segment 4 bases; nucleotides outside the gene matches: 10. The CDR3 loop reads CASSPRTSGGSSYEQYF. In DNA form, the CDR3 reads TGTGCCAGCAGCCCTAGGACTAGCGGGGGGTCCTCGTACGAGCAGTACTTC.

This clone was picked up one time. The rearrangement uses TRBV6-6 and TRBJ2-2, with D possibly matching TRBD1 (6 bases). The germline V gene has CDR1 MNHNY and CDR2 SVGAGI (reference sequence). This CDR3 comprises 15 residues. Trimming removed 7 bases at V and 5 bases at J, with 17 bases between. CDR3 amino acids: CASNRVVMRTGELFF. CDR3 nucleotides: TGTGCCAGCAACAGGGTAGTGATGAGAACCGGGGAGCTGTTTTTT.